These T cell receptor beta chains were read from a single sample in a study of OX40 agonist ivuxolimab in advanced cancers. TCRdb's table, derived via immunoSEQ multiplex PCR, lists solely in-frame clones and lacks some. The repertoire includes 100,000 to 110,000 clones, around nine tenths of them detected once, and roughly 0.15% sits in the top ten. Sequences were derived from CD4+ or CD8+ T cells sorted from blood, sampled in a trial of the OX40 agonist ivuxolimab. The receptors stem from an adult with an advanced solid tumor such as melanoma, head and neck, liver or kidney cancer. CDR3s include the opening cysteine and the closing phenylalanine or tryptophan. Only part of the rows carry a size: once, few, many, or a class if the clone is expanded.

abundance: -; v_gene: TRBV6-5; j_gene: TRBJ2-7; CDR3aa: CASSQTYEQYF
abundance: -; v_gene: TRBV19; j_gene: TRBJ2-7; CDR3aa: CASSRLGSFEQYF
abundance: few; v_gene: TRBV19; j_gene: TRBJ1-1; CDR3aa: CASSIGPGFEAFF
abundance: -; v_gene: TRBV5-1; j_gene: TRBJ1-5; CDR3aa: CASSIGDGSSNQPQHF
abundance: -; v_gene: TRBV5-4; j_gene: TRBJ1-2; CDR3aa: CASSLVRGGGNGYTF
abundance: -; v_gene: TRBV13; j_gene: TRBJ1-2; CDR3aa: CASSLGDRGHYGYTF
abundance: -; v_gene: TRBV19; j_gene: TRBJ2-7; CDR3aa: CASSIHSGALFYEQYF
abundance: -; v_gene: TRBV29-1; j_gene: TRBJ1-2; CDR3aa: CSVDVNGYTF
abundance: -; v_gene: TRBV6-6; j_gene: TRBJ2-7; CDR3aa: CASSFLGPNYEQYF
abundance: -; v_gene: TRBV10-3; j_gene: TRBJ1-4; CDR3aa: CAISGTPATNEKLFF
abundance: -; v_gene: TRBV5-1; j_gene: TRBJ2-7; CDR3aa: CASSLDTPYEQYF
abundance: -; v_gene: TRBV7-6; j_gene: TRBJ2-7; CDR3aa: CASSPGGYEQYF
abundance: -; v_gene: TRBV5-1; j_gene: TRBJ2-7; CDR3aa: CASGLAGAYEQYF
abundance: -; v_gene: TRBV25-1; j_gene: TRBJ2-7; CDR3aa: CASSEWGSSYEQYF
abundance: -; v_gene: TRBV6-5; j_gene: TRBJ1-5; CDR3aa: CASRGQGYQPQHF
abundance: -; v_gene: TRBV7-8; j_gene: TRBJ1-2; CDR3aa: CASSHTRRRGGRGGYTF
abundance: -; v_gene: TRBV4-1; j_gene: TRBJ2-2; CDR3aa: CASSHWTSGGAGFTGELFF
abundance: -; v_gene: TRBV7-9; j_gene: TRBJ2-5; CDR3aa: CASSQDSRNQETQYF
abundance: -; v_gene: TRBV5-4; j_gene: TRBJ2-7; CDR3aa: CASSLGQGRTYEQYF
abundance: -; v_gene: TRBV6-6; j_gene: TRBJ2-3; CDR3aa: CASSYGSGGPADTQYF
abundance: -; v_gene: TRBV14; j_gene: TRBJ2-5; CDR3aa: CASSQDAPRYETQYF
abundance: -; v_gene: TRBV27; j_gene: -; CDR3aa: CASSLWTSPYEQYF
abundance: once; v_gene: TRBV30; j_gene: TRBJ1-2; CDR3aa: CAWSVGGPNYGYTF
abundance: -; v_gene: TRBV29-1; j_gene: TRBJ2-3; CDR3aa: CSVGGGSTSTDTQYF
abundance: few; v_gene: TRBV28; j_gene: TRBJ2-7; CDR3aa: CASSLMAGVTYEQYF
abundance: -; v_gene: TRBV7-7; j_gene: TRBJ2-2; CDR3aa: CASSLGYPGELFF
abundance: -; v_gene: TRBV10-3; j_gene: TRBJ1-2; CDR3aa: CAISGVQGARGYTF
abundance: -; v_gene: TRBV28; j_gene: TRBJ2-7; CDR3aa: CASRGTPGVFEQYF
abundance: -; v_gene: TRBV18; j_gene: TRBJ2-7; CDR3aa: CASSPSGGFWEQYF
abundance: -; v_gene: TRBV4-1; j_gene: TRBJ2-1; CDR3aa: CASRANPGLAGGVNEQFF
abundance: -; v_gene: TRBV5-6; j_gene: TRBJ1-2; CDR3aa: CASSRDRGVRGYTF
abundance: -; v_gene: TRBV6-1; j_gene: TRBJ1-2; CDR3aa: CASSEVGQGRGGYTF
abundance: -; v_gene: TRBV5-1; j_gene: TRBJ1-5; CDR3aa: CASSLAAGPNQPQHF
abundance: -; v_gene: TRBV19; j_gene: TRBJ1-1; CDR3aa: CASSTRGTGRRDTEAFF
abundance: -; v_gene: TRBV19; j_gene: TRBJ1-4; CDR3aa: CASSPTLTNEKLFF
abundance: -; v_gene: TRBV5-1; j_gene: TRBJ2-1; CDR3aa: CASSLEGYEQFF
abundance: -; v_gene: TRBV28; j_gene: TRBJ2-1; CDR3aa: CASRSQPSFYEQFF
abundance: few; v_gene: TRBV7-2; j_gene: TRBJ2-2; CDR3aa: CASSPTRSNTGELFF
abundance: once; v_gene: TRBV9; j_gene: TRBJ1-1; CDR3aa: CASSVVFGATEAFF
abundance: -; v_gene: TRBV19; j_gene: TRBJ1-3; CDR3aa: CASSMLDSGNTIYF
abundance: -; v_gene: TRBV27; j_gene: TRBJ2-3; CDR3aa: CASSLNLRAQYF
abundance: -; v_gene: TRBV29-1; j_gene: TRBJ2-5; CDR3aa: CSVASSGGTQETQYF
abundance: -; v_gene: TRBV11-1; j_gene: TRBJ2-1; CDR3aa: CASSLKLTQQYNEQFF
abundance: -; v_gene: TRBV7-3; j_gene: TRBJ2-3; CDR3aa: CASSLMWGTDTQYF
abundance: once; v_gene: TRBV2; j_gene: TRBJ1-5; CDR3aa: CASRTGTGSGQPQHF
abundance: few; v_gene: TRBV9; j_gene: TRBJ1-4; CDR3aa: CASSVGAGLNEKLFF
abundance: once; v_gene: TRBV5-1; j_gene: TRBJ1-4; CDR3aa: CASSLQTGSNEKLFF
abundance: -; v_gene: TRBV5-6; j_gene: TRBJ2-7; CDR3aa: CASSWIGDHEQYF